Listed below are T cell receptor beta chains from one sample, sequenced in a study of PD-L1 blockade in urothelial cancer. TCRdb's copy holds only in-frame clones and misses some; the assay was immunoSEQ multiplex PCR. The repertoire holds 100,000 or so clones, with approximately 91% as singletons. Source: PBMCs, taken around atezolizumab (anti-PD-L1) treatment. Receptors were obtained from a woman aged 80 or over with urothelial cancer. CDR3s include the opening cysteine and the closing phenylalanine or tryptophan. Each record gives: D gene, clone size, V gene, J gene, CDR3 DNA, CDR3 protein. The D gene is left open where the match is weak. Clone size is shown for a subset of rows, as once, few, many or a class of expanded clone.

D gene: TRBD1; clone size: once; V gene: TRBV7-2; J gene: TRBJ2-7; CDR3 DNA: TGTGCCAGCAGCCCAGGGGGCGAGCAGTACTTC; CDR3 protein: CASSPGGEQYF
D gene: NA; clone size: NA; V gene: TRBV28; J gene: TRBJ2-5; CDR3 DNA: TGTGCCAGCAACTTGCGAGAGACCCAGTACTTC; CDR3 protein: CASNLRETQYF
D gene: TRBD2; clone size: NA; V gene: TRBV18; J gene: TRBJ2-1; CDR3 DNA: TGTGCCAGCTCACCATCTACTAGCGGGGGGGGAATCTCCTACAATGAGCAGTTCTTC; CDR3 protein: CASSPSTSGGGISYNEQFF
D gene: NA; clone size: NA; V gene: TRBV28; J gene: TRBJ1-1; CDR3 DNA: TGTGCCAGCAGCTCCCTCTGGGGAGGCACTGAAGCTTTCTTT; CDR3 protein: CASSSLWGGTEAFF
D gene: TRBD2; clone size: NA; V gene: TRBV6-1; J gene: TRBJ2-1; CDR3 DNA: TGTGCCAGCAGTGAAGATTCCGGGAGGGTTGGCTATGAGCAGTTCTTC; CDR3 protein: CASSEDSGRVGYEQFF
D gene: NA; clone size: NA; V gene: TRBV19; J gene: TRBJ1-4; CDR3 DNA: TGTGCCAGTAGTATGAGCCCCACAGGGTATGAAAAACTGTTTTTT; CDR3 protein: CASSMSPTGYEKLFF
D gene: NA; clone size: NA; V gene: TRBV27; J gene: TRBJ1-1; CDR3 DNA: TGTGCCAGCAGTATGGGACTTTTGAACACTGAAGCTTTCTTT; CDR3 protein: CASSMGLLNTEAFF
D gene: NA; clone size: NA; V gene: TRBV6-5; J gene: TRBJ2-7; CDR3 DNA: TGTGCCAGCCGGGACAACTCTGACGAGCAGTACTTC; CDR3 protein: CASRDNSDEQYF
D gene: NA; clone size: NA; V gene: TRBV7-2; J gene: TRBJ2-2; CDR3 DNA: TGTGCCAGCAGCTTAACCCTAGGCAGTCACACCGGGGAGCTGTTTTTT; CDR3 protein: CASSLTLGSHTGELFF
D gene: NA; clone size: NA; V gene: TRBV10-3; J gene: TRBJ2-1; CDR3 DNA: TGTGCCATCAGCGGACAGACACAAACTTACAATGAGCAGTTCTTC; CDR3 protein: CAISGQTQTYNEQFF
D gene: TRBD2; clone size: NA; V gene: TRBV13; J gene: TRBJ2-5; CDR3 DNA: TGTGCCAGCGGAGGCCTAGGTAGGACTAGCAAAGAGACCCAGTACTTC; CDR3 protein: CASGGLGRTSKETQYF
D gene: TRBD1; clone size: NA; V gene: TRBV28; J gene: TRBJ2-7; CDR3 DNA: TGTGCCAGCCGACAGGGGGCGTACGAGCAGTACTTC; CDR3 protein: CASRQGAYEQYF
D gene: TRBD1; clone size: once; V gene: TRBV4-1; J gene: TRBJ2-5; CDR3 DNA: TGCGCCAGCAGCCAAGCGGGACAGGCGAAAGAGACCCAGTACTTC; CDR3 protein: CASSQAGQAKETQYF
D gene: NA; clone size: NA; V gene: TRBV7-3; J gene: TRBJ1-1; CDR3 DNA: TGTGCCAGCAGCCTCTCGACAGGGAACACTGAAGCTTTCTTT; CDR3 protein: CASSLSTGNTEAFF
D gene: NA; clone size: once; V gene: TRBV6-1; J gene: TRBJ1-2; CDR3 DNA: TGTGCCAGCAGACTTGCAGTGGACAGAACCTATGGCTACACCTTC; CDR3 protein: CASRLAVDRTYGYTF
D gene: TRBD2; clone size: few; V gene: TRBV5-4; J gene: TRBJ2-5; CDR3 DNA: TGTGCCAGCAGCCCCTCTAGCGGGAGGGCCGGAGAGACCCAGTACTTC; CDR3 protein: CASSPSSGRAGETQYF
D gene: NA; clone size: NA; V gene: TRBV7-9; J gene: TRBJ1-1; CDR3 DNA: TGTGCCAGCAGCCAACTCGGGGGAGGGGGATCTGAAGCTTTCTTT; CDR3 protein: CASSQLGGGGSEAFF
D gene: NA; clone size: NA; V gene: TRBV7-3; J gene: TRBJ2-2; CDR3 DNA: TGTGCCAGCAGCTCACGCCGACAGACTGGAACGAACACCGGGGAGCTGTTTTTT; CDR3 protein: CASSSRRQTGTNTGELFF
D gene: TRBD1; clone size: NA; V gene: TRBV7-9; J gene: TRBJ1-3; CDR3 DNA: TGTGCCAGCAGCCATGGACAGGCAGGAAACACCATATATTTT; CDR3 protein: CASSHGQAGNTIYF
D gene: TRBD2; clone size: NA; V gene: TRBV9; J gene: TRBJ2-1; CDR3 DNA: TGTGCCAGCAGCCCACGGAGTAGCGGGAGGAGTGAGCAGTTCTTC; CDR3 protein: CASSPRSSGRSEQFF
D gene: TRBD1; clone size: NA; V gene: TRBV5-1; J gene: TRBJ2-5; CDR3 DNA: TGCGCCAGCAGCTTGGGTACCCCTGACAGGGGGCGAGTGACCCAGTACTTC; CDR3 protein: CASSLGTPDRGRVTQYF
D gene: NA; clone size: NA; V gene: TRBV29-1; J gene: TRBJ1-2; CDR3 DNA: TGCAGCGTTGGGGTTGGAGGTGGCTACACCTTC; CDR3 protein: CSVGVGGGYTF
D gene: NA; clone size: NA; V gene: TRBV5-8; J gene: TRBJ1-5; CDR3 DNA: TGTGCCAGCAGCTTCGGACAGCACAATCAGCCCCAGCATTTT; CDR3 protein: CASSFGQHNQPQHF
D gene: NA; clone size: NA; V gene: TRBV30; J gene: TRBJ1-3; CDR3 DNA: TGTGCCTGGAGGAGTCGGTACTCTGGAAACACCATATATTTT; CDR3 protein: CAWRSRYSGNTIYF
D gene: TRBD2; clone size: NA; V gene: TRBV28; J gene: TRBJ2-7; CDR3 DNA: TGTGCCAGTGGGCCGGGGGGGACCCTAGATTGGCAGTACTTC; CDR3 protein: CASGPGGTLDWQYF